Each of the 4 T cell receptor beta chains below was sequenced from the same sample in a study of blood T cell repertoires in COVID-19 (dated by TCRdb to 2018 to 2021). Libraries were constructed by the immunoSEQ multiplex PCR assay. In TCRdb, the immuneACCESS table is reduced to in-frame sequences with V and J assigned. These tables do not hold every clone; where another copy was compared, an unresolved V gene accounts for under half, and the others remain unexplained. The sample table contains about 92,000 clones; only one count was recorded for 70% to 85% of them. About 22% of the sample goes to the ten largest clones. Sequenced: peripheral blood. The receptor source for this set is an older woman in a cohort sampled during active or convalescent COVID-19.

The CDR3 DNA is TGTGCCAGTAGTAAACCGGGACAGTCGGCCGAGCAGTACTTC. Translation gives CASSKPGQSAEQYF. The V call is TRBV19, the J call TRBJ2-7, with 7 bases that match TRBD1. Germline CDR1 LNHDA, CDR2 SQIVND (reference sequence). The CDR3 runs to 14 residues. V was pared by 4 bases and J by 6 bases, with 9 bases of the junction left unmatched.

In DNA, the CDR3 is TGTGCCAGCAGTTCACAGGGGAAGGGGAGCTCCTACGAGCAGTACTTC. Translated: CASSSQGKGSSYEQYF. This chain links TRBV28 with TRBJ2-7; 7 nucleotides line up with TRBD1. Per the germline V gene, CDR1 is MDHEN and CDR2 is SYDVKM. The CDR3 totals 16 residues. V shed 4 bases, J shed 0 bases, and the junction held 9 bases outside the gene matches.

V gene TRBV27 combines with J gene TRBJ2-3, with 9 bases that match TRBD2. Germline CDR1 MNHEY, CDR2 SMNVEV (reference sequence). CDR3 length: 16 amino acids. J gave up 3 bases and V 4 bases, and 8 bases lay outside the gene matches. The CDR3 sequence is CASSSQRGVRTDTQYF. The CDR3 nucleotides are TGTGCCAGCAGTTCCCAGCGGGGGGTGAGGACAGATACGCAGTATTTT.

The chain is built from TRBV5-1 and TRBJ2-7, with 10 bases that match TRBD1. The CDR3 totals 14 residues. Trimming cost V 4 bases and J 5 bases; bases outside gene matches: 6. Germline CDR1 is SGHRS and CDR2 is YFSETQ. Here the CDR3 reads CASSPGTGVHEQYF. Here the CDR3 DNA reads TGCGCCAGCAGCCCTGGGACAGGGGTACACGAGCAGTACTTC.